This T cell receptor beta chain was identified during a study of early T cells in non-severe SARS-CoV-2 infection. About the research overall: Sequencing used unsorted whole-blood bulk RNA, so chains lack pairing.

This clonotype was counted at least ten times. TCRdb reprocessed the 5' RACE reads via MiXCR and lists one record per CDR3 protein. The sample gives tens of thousands of distinct CDR3 sequences, under 8% of which show up once; roughly 5.6% is in the top ten. This CDR3 is built from 14 residues. Germline CDR1 KGHSH, CDR2 LQKENI. With 3 bases removed from V and 1 base from J, the gap between germline ends came to 10 bases. The TCR comes from an adult who was a healthcare worker with PCR-confirmed SARS-CoV-2 infection or an uninfected control (not recorded which). The material was whole blood, obtained at baseline. V usage is TRBV18 and J usage is TRBJ2-7; a possible D gene is TRBD1 (5 bases). The CDR3 loop is CASSPTVGSYEQYF. CDR3 in DNA: TGTGCCAGCTCACCGACAGTCGGATCCTACGAGCAGTACTTC.